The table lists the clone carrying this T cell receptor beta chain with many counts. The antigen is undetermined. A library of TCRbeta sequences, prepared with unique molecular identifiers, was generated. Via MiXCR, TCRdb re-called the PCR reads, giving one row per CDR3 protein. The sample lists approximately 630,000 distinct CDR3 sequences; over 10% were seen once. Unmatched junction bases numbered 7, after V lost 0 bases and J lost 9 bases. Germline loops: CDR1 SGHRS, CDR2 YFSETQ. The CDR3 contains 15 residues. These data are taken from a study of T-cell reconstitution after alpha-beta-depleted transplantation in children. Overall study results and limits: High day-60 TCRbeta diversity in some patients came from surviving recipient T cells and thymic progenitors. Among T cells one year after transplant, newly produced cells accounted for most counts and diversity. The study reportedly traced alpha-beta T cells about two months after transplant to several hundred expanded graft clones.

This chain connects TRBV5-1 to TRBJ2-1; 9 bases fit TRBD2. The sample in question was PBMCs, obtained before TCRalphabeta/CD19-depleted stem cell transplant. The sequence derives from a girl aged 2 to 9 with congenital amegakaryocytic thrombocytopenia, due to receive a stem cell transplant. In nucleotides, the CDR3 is TGCGCCAGCAGCTTGGACGGCGGGAGGGTAGGTGAGCAGTTCTTC. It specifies CASSLDGGRVGEQFF. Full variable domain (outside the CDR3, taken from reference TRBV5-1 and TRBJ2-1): KAGVTQTPRYLIKTRGQQVTLSCSPISGHRSVSWYQQTPGQGLQFLFEYFSETQRNKGNFPGRFSGRQFSNSRSEMNVSTLELGDSALYLCASSLDGGRVGEQFFGPGTRLTVL.